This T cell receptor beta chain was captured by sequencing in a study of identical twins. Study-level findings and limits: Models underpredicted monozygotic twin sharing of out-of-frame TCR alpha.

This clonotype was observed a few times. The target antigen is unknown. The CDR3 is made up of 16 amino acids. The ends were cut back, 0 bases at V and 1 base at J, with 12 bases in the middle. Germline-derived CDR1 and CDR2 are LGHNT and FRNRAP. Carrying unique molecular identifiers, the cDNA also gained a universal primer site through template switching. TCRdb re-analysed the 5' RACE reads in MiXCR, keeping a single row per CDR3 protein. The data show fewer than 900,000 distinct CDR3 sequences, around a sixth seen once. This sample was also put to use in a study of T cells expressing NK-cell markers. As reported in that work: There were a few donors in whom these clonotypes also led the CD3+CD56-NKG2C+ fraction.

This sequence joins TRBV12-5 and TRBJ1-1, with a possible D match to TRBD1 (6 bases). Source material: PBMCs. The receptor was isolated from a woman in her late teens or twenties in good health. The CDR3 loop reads CASGLVQGVWNTEAFF. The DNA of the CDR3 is TGTGCTAGTGGTTTGGTACAGGGCGTGTGGAACACTGAAGCTTTCTTT.